This entry lists 11 T cell receptor beta chains sequenced from one sample in a study of cytomegalovirus exposure and HLA in healthy donors (dated by TCRdb to about 2017). The library was built by means of the immunoSEQ multiplex PCR assay. The multiplex PCR relied on a mix of 60 forward primers for TCR Vbeta segments and 13 reverse primers for TCR Jbeta segments. TCRdb carries this immuneACCESS record with in-frame sequences only. Its versions omit some clonotypes, under half of them owing to an unresolved V gene in the studies checked, with the rest unexplained. The sample has more than 150,000 clones on record, approximately 80% of them singletons. Of the sample, about 1.3% is held by the ten largest clones. Source material: PBMCs. The receptors come from a girl aged 5-17 years in good health and CMV-seropositive.

This clone was found once. The CDR3 sequence is CASSYSGPAKNIQYF. The CDR3 coding sequence is TGTGCCAGCAGTTACTCGGGGCCAGCCAAAAACATTCAGTACTTC. The chain is built from TRBV6-5 and TRBJ2-4; weak D call: TRBD1 (5 bases). Germline V gene sequence: CDR1 MNHEY, CDR2 SVGAGI. CDR3 length equals 15 residues. V was cut by 0 bases and J by 0 bases, with 6 bases left in between.

The chain has TRBV2 and TRBJ2-7, with a possible D match to TRBD2 (5 bases). This CDR3 comprises 12 residues. Germline V gene sequence: CDR1 SNHLY, CDR2 FYNNEI. The V and J ends lost 6 bases and 1 base respectively, with 7 bases between them. CDR3 loop: CASREDSYEQYF. The CDR3 nucleotides read TGTGCCAGCAGGGAGGATTCCTACGAGCAGTACTTC. Full variable domain (remainder filled in from reference TRBV2 and TRBJ2-7): EPEVTQTPSHQVTQMGQEVILRCVPISNHLYFYWYRQILGQKVEFLVSFYNNEISEKSEIFDDQFSVERPDGSNFTLKIRSTKLEDSAMYFCASREDSYEQYFGPGTRLTVT.

This chain uses TRBV27 with TRBJ2-7, with 9 bases identical to TRBD1. This CDR3 has 19 amino acids. J lost 3 bases, V lost 3 bases, and 18 bases had no gene match. Germline V gene lookup returns CDR1 MNHEY and CDR2 SMNVEV (reference sequence). CDR3 region: CASSFYPRTGQGLYYEQYF. Written as DNA, the CDR3 is TGTGCCAGCAGTTTTTATCCCCGGACGGGACAGGGACTCTACTACGAGCAGTACTTC.

This clone has just one count. The chain couples TRBV18 to TRBJ2-7, with D possibly being TRBD2 (5 bases). Germline CDR1 and CDR2: KGHSH and LQKENI. The CDR3 has 15 amino acids. The V and J ends lost 3 bases and 0 bases respectively, with 12 bases between them. CDR3 DNA sequence: TGTGCCAGCTCACCTAGGGAGCGGAGCTCCTACGAGCAGTACTTC. Amino acids: CASSPRERSSYEQYF.

The V call is TRBV18, the J call TRBJ2-6; D gene uncertain. Trimming pared 3 bases from V and 0 bases from J, leaving 15 bases between. The CDR3 contains 18 residues. Germline V lookup: CDR1 KGHSH, CDR2 LQKENI. The CDR3 DNA sequence: TGTGCCAGCTCACCGGTTCTGGTCAGTCTCTCTGGGGCCAACGTCCTGACTTTC. Protein: CASSPVLVSLSGANVLTF.

The chain joins TRBV7-6 to TRBJ2-7; 10 nucleotides agree with TRBD1. V dropped 5 bases and J dropped 2; count of bases not matched to a gene: 3. Germline V lookup: CDR1 SGHVS, CDR2 FNYEAQ. The CDR3 has 14 residues. The CDR3 region has the DNA TGTGCCAGCAGCCAGGGACAGGGGACCTACGAGCAGTACTTC. Translation: CASSQGQGTYEQYF.

This chain joins TRBV19 and TRBJ2-2, with 7 nucleotides matching TRBD2. Germline CDR1 LNHDA, CDR2 SQIVND (reference sequence). This CDR3 is built from 16 residues. The V gene end was trimmed by 3 bases and the J gene end by 1 base; junction bases not matched to a gene: 5. This chain's CDR3 is CASSIGAGLNTGELFF. As DNA, the CDR3 is TGTGCCAGTAGTATCGGAGCGGGATTGAACACCGGGGAGCTGTTTTTT.

The chain joins TRBV4-1 to TRBJ1-2; weak D call: TRBD1 (6 bases). The V gene lost 1 base and the J gene lost 3 bases, with 9 bases spanning the gap. CDR1 is MGHRA and CDR2 is YSYEKL in the germline V gene. This CDR3 comprises 14 residues. CDR3 coding DNA: TGCGCCAGCAGCCAAGCTACAGGGTACTATGGCTACACCTTC. Protein product: CASSQATGYYGYTF.

This rearrangement joins TRBV7-9 to TRBJ2-2, with a tentative D call TRBD1 (5 bases). Germline V gene data show CDR1 as SEHNR and CDR2 as FQNEAQ (reference sequence). Deletions cut 1 base from V and 7 bases from J, with 19 bases between. This CDR3 has 17 residues. Here the CDR3 DNA reads TGTGCCAGCAGCTTAGGGCCCCAGACAGTACTTGACGGGGAGCTGTTTTTT. Encoded protein: CASSLGPQTVLDGELFF.

This clone has more than one count but fewer than ten. The chain combines TRBV25-1 with TRBJ1-2; 7 nucleotides line up with TRBD1. Germline-derived CDR1 and CDR2 are MGHDK and SYGVNS. The CDR3 is 12 amino acids. V gave up 3 bases and J gave up 10 bases; unmatched junction bases: 5. The CDR3 bases are TGTGCCAGCAGTGAGGGGACAGCGGTCTACACCTTC. It yields the protein CASSEGTAVYTF.

The chain uses TRBV5-6 and TRBJ2-3; D perhaps matches TRBD2 (6 bases). Germline V gene sequence: CDR1 SGHDT, CDR2 YYEEEE. V was pared by 4 bases and J by 5 bases, with 14 bases between. The CDR3 is 14 residues long. The CDR3 loop reads CASSEPGVLDTQYF. In DNA form, the CDR3 reads TGTGCCAGCAGCGAACCGGGAGTCCTAGATACGCAGTATTTT. Variable domain in full (rest from reference TRBV5-6 and TRBJ2-3): DAGVTQSPTHLIKTRGQQVTLRCSPKSGHDTVSWYQQALGQGPQFIFQYYEEEERQRGNFPDRFSGHQFPNYSSELNVNALLLGDSALYLCASSEPGVLDTQYFGPGTRLTVL.